This TCR beta chain was identified in a study of human T cells and chemical hapten exposure. Using its own MiXCR run on the RACE reads, TCRdb lists one record per CDR3 protein. The data hold tens of thousands of distinct CDR3 sequences, with roughly a tenth observed a single time. Stated time point: pre-sensitization, week 0. Treatment indicated: therapeutic diphenylcyclopropenone sensitization with weekly scalp DPC. Note on this clonotype: This may be a read error, as it is one base from a much larger clone.

Germline CDR1 and CDR2: MNHEY and SMNVEV (reference sequence). V was pared by 1 base and J by 1 base, with 7 bases between. CDR3 length: 14 residues. The specimen comprised whole blood, sampled in connection with sensitization to the hapten diphenylcyclopropenone (DPC). The rearrangement joins TRBV27 to TRBJ1-1, with D possibly matching TRBD1 (5 bases). The sequence was obtained from a middle-aged man with alopecia areata. Some clones in this sample may be carry-over from other donors' samples. In DNA form, the CDR3 reads TGTGCCAGCAGTTTATTAGGACAGAACACTGAAGCTTTCTTT. Its translation: CASSLLGQNTEAFF.